Listed here is a single T cell receptor (beta chain). The entry originates in a study of blood T cell repertoires in COVID-19. Germline CDR1 reads PRHDT; CDR2 reads FYEKMQ (reference sequence). The CDR3 consists of 17 residues. The V segment lost 5 bases and the J segment 5 bases; nucleotides outside the gene matches: 11. Produced via immunoSEQ multiplex PCR; TCRdb's table is partial and in-frame only. Of about 370,000 clones in the sample, about 89% were seen once. This receptor was taken from a woman younger than 45 with COVID-19, enrolled during active disease. This sequence joins TRBV13 and TRBJ1-6; 8 positions agree with TRBD1. Material: peripheral blood. The CDR3 loop reads CASSVYSQGADNSPLHF. The CDR3 DNA sequence: TGTGCCAGCAGCGTATACTCCCAGGGGGCCGATAATTCACCCCTCCACTTT.